This is a list of T cell receptor beta chains from one sample in a study of Siglec-9 on CD8 T cells in melanoma. The protocol was immunoSEQ multiplex PCR, while the TCRdb copy is restricted to in-frame clones and leaves out a portion. Of more than 30,000 clones listed, about four fifths are singletons. The sequenced sample was Siglec-9- CD8+ T cells sorted from blood. Every receptor here comes from a human donor in good health. CDR3s include the opening cysteine and the closing phenylalanine or tryptophan. Fields, in order: V gene, J gene, clone size, D gene, CDR3 DNA, CDR3 protein. A D gene is named only where the DNA matches it firmly. Size tells how often a clone was seen (once, few, many) or the class of an expanded clone, and some rows leave it out.

v_call: TRBV25-1
j_call: TRBJ2-5
clone_size: -
d_call: -
cdr3_nt: TGTGCCAGCAGTCTCGAGACCCAGTACTTC
cdr3_aa: CASSLETQYF

v_call: TRBV19
j_call: TRBJ1-1
clone_size: -
d_call: TRBD1
cdr3_nt: TGTGCCAGTAGTCCTTGGACAGGGGATGACACTGAAGCTTTCTTT
cdr3_aa: CASSPWTGDDTEAFF

v_call: TRBV7-9
j_call: TRBJ1-2
clone_size: -
d_call: TRBD1
cdr3_nt: TGTGCCAGCAGCTCGACAGGGGGACCAAACTATGGCTACACCTTC
cdr3_aa: CASSSTGGPNYGYTF

v_call: TRBV4-1
j_call: TRBJ2-4
clone_size: -
d_call: -
cdr3_nt: TGCGCCAGCAGCCAAGATTTTGGGAGTGCAAACATTCAGTACTTC
cdr3_aa: CASSQDFGSANIQYF

v_call: TRBV7-9
j_call: TRBJ2-7
clone_size: -
d_call: TRBD1
cdr3_nt: TGTGCCAGCAGCTCGGTCGGCACAGGGGGCTCTGGCAGCTACGAGCAGTACTTC
cdr3_aa: CASSSVGTGGSGSYEQYF

v_call: TRBV7-9
j_call: TRBJ1-4
clone_size: -
d_call: -
cdr3_nt: TGTGCCAGCAGCTTGTCTTTGGGGGACTTTAATGAAAAACTGTTTTTT
cdr3_aa: CASSLSLGDFNEKLFF

v_call: TRBV10-3
j_call: TRBJ2-6
clone_size: -
d_call: -
cdr3_nt: TGTGCCATCAGTGTTTCGGAACCATCTCCCTCTGGGGCCAACGTCCTGACTTTC
cdr3_aa: CAISVSEPSPSGANVLTF

v_call: TRBV28
j_call: TRBJ1-1
clone_size: few
d_call: -
cdr3_nt: TGTGCCAGCAGTTTAGACGCCGGACAGAACATAATGAACACTGAAGCTTTCTTT
cdr3_aa: CASSLDAGQNIMNTEAFF

v_call: TRBV2
j_call: TRBJ1-1
clone_size: few
d_call: -
cdr3_nt: TGTGCCAGTCTAGGGGAGCGGACTGAAGCTTTCTTT
cdr3_aa: CASLGERTEAFF

v_call: TRBV5-1
j_call: TRBJ1-5
clone_size: -
d_call: -
cdr3_nt: TGCGCCAGCAGACGATGGGGGGAGGGCAATCAGCCCCAGCATTTT
cdr3_aa: CASRRWGEGNQPQHF

v_call: TRBV7-9
j_call: TRBJ1-4
clone_size: -
d_call: -
cdr3_nt: TGTGCCAGCCGTCATTCCCCGGGGTCGGCAACTAATGAAAAACTGTTTTTT
cdr3_aa: CASRHSPGSATNEKLFF

v_call: TRBV25-1
j_call: TRBJ2-7
clone_size: -
d_call: -
cdr3_nt: TGTGCCAGCAGTGATTACTACGAGCAGTACTTC
cdr3_aa: CASSDYYEQYF

v_call: TRBV19
j_call: TRBJ1-5
clone_size: -
d_call: -
cdr3_nt: TGTGCCAGTAGTATTAATCTGCAGCCCCAGCATTTT
cdr3_aa: CASSINLQPQHF

v_call: TRBV7-9
j_call: TRBJ1-6
clone_size: -
d_call: -
cdr3_nt: TGTGCCAGCAGCTTAGATCCCCGAGAGGGGGGCCTCCACTTT
cdr3_aa: CASSLDPREGGLHF

v_call: TRBV7-3
j_call: TRBJ1-1
clone_size: -
d_call: -
cdr3_nt: TGTGCCAGCAGCTTAACATATGGTCCCGACACTGAAGCTTTCTTT
cdr3_aa: CASSLTYGPDTEAFF

v_call: TRBV27
j_call: TRBJ1-1
clone_size: -
d_call: -
cdr3_nt: TGTGCCAGCTGGGTCGGGGGGCGCTCAACTGAAGCTTTCTTT
cdr3_aa: CASWVGGRSTEAFF

v_call: TRBV5-1
j_call: TRBJ1-1
clone_size: -
d_call: -
cdr3_nt: TGCGCCAGCAGGGATGGTTGGCCCCACGGGGCGAACACTGAAGCTTTCTTT
cdr3_aa: CASRDGWPHGANTEAFF

v_call: TRBV20-1
j_call: TRBJ2-5
clone_size: -
d_call: -
cdr3_nt: TGCAGTGCTGCCCTACCGGAGACCCAGTACTTC
cdr3_aa: CSAALPETQYF

v_call: TRBV5-4
j_call: TRBJ1-2
clone_size: -
d_call: -
cdr3_nt: TGTGCCAGCAGCCCCGGGGACCCCGCTAACTATGGCTACACCTTC
cdr3_aa: CASSPGDPANYGYTF

v_call: TRBV7-9
j_call: TRBJ2-7
clone_size: once
d_call: -
cdr3_nt: TGTGCCAGCAGCCCGGCCGGGTCCTACGAGCAGTACTTC
cdr3_aa: CASSPAGSYEQYF

v_call: TRBV7-8
j_call: TRBJ2-1
clone_size: -
d_call: -
cdr3_nt: TGTGCCAGCAGCTTGGGACTTAGCGGACTCTCGAGTAATGAGCAGTTCTTC
cdr3_aa: CASSLGLSGLSSNEQFF

v_call: TRBV9
j_call: TRBJ1-1
clone_size: -
d_call: TRBD1
cdr3_nt: TGTGCCAGCAGCGCCGGGACAGGGCATGAAGCTTTCTTT
cdr3_aa: CASSAGTGHEAFF

v_call: TRBV7-9
j_call: TRBJ1-1
clone_size: -
d_call: -
cdr3_nt: TGTGCCAGCAGCTCGGATCCGAACACTGAAGCTTTCTTT
cdr3_aa: CASSSDPNTEAFF

v_call: TRBV19
j_call: TRBJ1-5
clone_size: once
d_call: TRBD1
cdr3_nt: TGTGCCAGTATGGGGACAGGGATACAGCCCCAGCATTTT
cdr3_aa: CASMGTGIQPQHF

v_call: TRBV28
j_call: TRBJ2-7
clone_size: -
d_call: TRBD1
cdr3_nt: TGTGCCAGCAGGTTGACAGGGGAGGCCTACGAGCAGTACTTC
cdr3_aa: CASRLTGEAYEQYF

v_call: TRBV29-1
j_call: TRBJ2-7
clone_size: -
d_call: -
cdr3_nt: TGCAGCGTTGAAAACAGCTACACCTACGAGCAGTACTTC
cdr3_aa: CSVENSYTYEQYF

v_call: TRBV13
j_call: TRBJ1-1
clone_size: few
d_call: -
cdr3_nt: TGTGCCAGCAGCCCCGAGAACACTGAAGCTTTCTTT
cdr3_aa: CASSPENTEAFF

v_call: TRBV14
j_call: TRBJ1-1
clone_size: -
d_call: -
cdr3_nt: TGTGCCAGCAGCTACAGGGTAGACACTGAAGCTTTCTTT
cdr3_aa: CASSYRVDTEAFF

v_call: TRBV28
j_call: TRBJ1-1
clone_size: -
d_call: -
cdr3_nt: TGTGCCAGCAGTACTTCCCGGACCGCCCCCACGAACACTGAAGCTTTCTTT
cdr3_aa: CASSTSRTAPTNTEAFF

v_call: TRBV4-1
j_call: TRBJ1-4
clone_size: -
d_call: -
cdr3_nt: TGCGCCAGCAGCCAGCCACCCCCCCGCAGCCTTAATGAAAAACTGTTTTTT
cdr3_aa: CASSQPPPRSLNEKLFF

v_call: TRBV27
j_call: TRBJ2-7
clone_size: -
d_call: -
cdr3_nt: TGTGCCAGCAGCATGGACGGGATCTACGAGCAGTACTTC
cdr3_aa: CASSMDGIYEQYF

v_call: TRBV30
j_call: TRBJ2-7
clone_size: -
d_call: -
cdr3_nt: TGTGCCTGGAGTGGGGGGTACGCCTACGAGCAGTACTTC
cdr3_aa: CAWSGGYAYEQYF

v_call: TRBV4-1
j_call: TRBJ2-1
clone_size: -
d_call: -
cdr3_nt: TGCGCCAGCAGCCAAGAAGTCGGGGATGAGCAGTTCTTC
cdr3_aa: CASSQEVGDEQFF

v_call: TRBV7-9
j_call: TRBJ2-7
clone_size: once
d_call: -
cdr3_nt: TGTGCCAGCAGTTCCCCCTGGGCTTACTACGAGCAGTACTTC
cdr3_aa: CASSSPWAYYEQYF

v_call: TRBV6-4
j_call: TRBJ2-3
clone_size: -
d_call: -
cdr3_nt: TGTGCCAGCAGTAATACAGGGTCGGGCACAGATACGCAGTATTTT
cdr3_aa: CASSNTGSGTDTQYF

v_call: TRBV28
j_call: TRBJ2-7
clone_size: -
d_call: TRBD2
cdr3_nt: TGTGCCAGCAGTCGGGCGGGAGTCCTCTACGAGCAGTACTTC
cdr3_aa: CASSRAGVLYEQYF

v_call: TRBV6-4
j_call: TRBJ1-1
clone_size: -
d_call: TRBD1
cdr3_nt: TGTGCCAGCAGTGCAGGACAGGGAGGCACTGAAGCTTTCTTT
cdr3_aa: CASSAGQGGTEAFF

v_call: TRBV2
j_call: TRBJ2-3
clone_size: -
d_call: TRBD2
cdr3_nt: TGTGCCAGAGGGCCCGGGCTAGCGGTGCCTAGCACAGATACGCAGTATTTT
cdr3_aa: CARGPGLAVPSTDTQYF

v_call: TRBV29-1
j_call: TRBJ1-2
clone_size: -
d_call: -
cdr3_nt: TGCAGCGTTGGGGTGGGGGATGGCTACACCTTC
cdr3_aa: CSVGVGDGYTF

v_call: TRBV7-6
j_call: TRBJ1-2
clone_size: -
d_call: -
cdr3_nt: TGTGCCACGCGGGGGCTAGACGACTATGGCTACACCTTC
cdr3_aa: CATRGLDDYGYTF

v_call: TRBV27
j_call: TRBJ2-2
clone_size: -
d_call: TRBD2
cdr3_nt: TGTGCCAGCAGGACGACTAGCATGGACACCGGGGAGCTGTTTTTT
cdr3_aa: CASRTTSMDTGELFF

v_call: TRBV15
j_call: TRBJ1-1
clone_size: -
d_call: TRBD1
cdr3_nt: TGTGCCGCCAGTGGGGACAGGGGGTTTAGTGAAGCTTTCTTT
cdr3_aa: CAASGDRGFSEAFF

v_call: TRBV30
j_call: TRBJ1-2
clone_size: few
d_call: TRBD1
cdr3_nt: TGTGCCTGGAGCACAGGGGGATTCTATGGCTACACCTTC
cdr3_aa: CAWSTGGFYGYTF

v_call: TRBV28
j_call: TRBJ1-5
clone_size: few
d_call: -
cdr3_nt: TGTGCCAGCAGTTACAGTCGGAGCAATCAGCCCCAGCATTTT
cdr3_aa: CASSYSRSNQPQHF

v_call: TRBV7-9
j_call: TRBJ2-1
clone_size: -
d_call: -
cdr3_nt: TGTGCCAGCAGCTGGGACTTTGACAATGAGCAGTTCTTC
cdr3_aa: CASSWDFDNEQFF

v_call: TRBV11-3
j_call: TRBJ2-7
clone_size: -
d_call: TRBD2
cdr3_nt: TGTGCCAGCAGCCAAACTAGCGGGAGCTCCTACGAGCAGTACTTC
cdr3_aa: CASSQTSGSSYEQYF

v_call: TRBV30
j_call: TRBJ1-1
clone_size: -
d_call: -
cdr3_nt: TGTGCCTGGAGTGTAGTGCTACAGGGTTTGACTGAAGCTTTCTTT
cdr3_aa: CAWSVVLQGLTEAFF

v_call: TRBV4-2
j_call: TRBJ2-1
clone_size: few
d_call: -
cdr3_nt: TGTGCCAGCAGCCAAACGGTCTCGGGAGCCTACAATGAGCAGTTCTTC
cdr3_aa: CASSQTVSGAYNEQFF

v_call: TRBV27
j_call: TRBJ2-7
clone_size: -
d_call: TRBD1
cdr3_nt: TGTGCCAGCAGTTTATCGAGGGGGCTCTACGAGCAGTACTTC
cdr3_aa: CASSLSRGLYEQYF

v_call: TRBV6-5
j_call: TRBJ2-1
clone_size: -
d_call: TRBD2
cdr3_nt: TGTGCCAGCAGTTACTCGGCGGGAGGGCCCAATGAGCAGTTCTTC
cdr3_aa: CASSYSAGGPNEQFF

v_call: TRBV2
j_call: TRBJ2-5
clone_size: -
d_call: -
cdr3_nt: TGTGCCAGCAGTGGGGGGGATGAAGAGACCCAGTACTTC
cdr3_aa: CASSGGDEETQYF

v_call: TRBV9
j_call: TRBJ1-5
clone_size: medium-sized
d_call: -
cdr3_nt: TGTGCCAGCAGCGTAGGGGGTAACATGACGCCCCAGCATTTT
cdr3_aa: CASSVGGNMTPQHF

v_call: TRBV7-6
j_call: TRBJ2-1
clone_size: -
d_call: -
cdr3_nt: TGTGCCAGCAGCCTTGAAAGAAATGAGCAGTTCTTC
cdr3_aa: CASSLERNEQFF

v_call: TRBV28
j_call: TRBJ2-3
clone_size: -
d_call: -
cdr3_nt: TGTGCCAGCAGCCTGACCTTAGGGTCGAGCACAGATACGCAGTATTTT
cdr3_aa: CASSLTLGSSTDTQYF

v_call: TRBV7-9
j_call: TRBJ2-1
clone_size: -
d_call: -
cdr3_nt: TGTGCCAGCAGCTTAAACGTCCGGACAGTCTCCAATGAGCAGTTCTTC
cdr3_aa: CASSLNVRTVSNEQFF